Described below is a single T cell receptor beta chain sequence and its context. The total RNA that was extracted per sample amounted to at least 5 micrograms. For the second PCR, which ran for 7 to 11 cycles, a sample-barcoded 5' primer and a J-beta primer mix were used. TCRdb re-called the 5' RACE reads through MiXCR, storing one row per CDR3 protein. The data show about 830,000 distinct CDR3 sequences, 55% to 65% seen once. This entry comes from a study of blood T cells in healthy people across ages. Sequenced input: blood. This TCR came from a man aged 25 to 40 in good health.

CDR3 region: CSVDILGINEQFF. DNA of the CDR3: TGCAGCGTTGACATCCTAGGGATCAATGAGCAGTTCTTC. The rearrangement joins TRBV29-1 to TRBJ2-1; no clear D. Trimming pared 3 bases from V and 6 bases from J, leaving 12 bases between. The CDR3 has 13 amino acids. CDR1 and CDR2 from the germline V gene are SQVTM and ANQGSEA.